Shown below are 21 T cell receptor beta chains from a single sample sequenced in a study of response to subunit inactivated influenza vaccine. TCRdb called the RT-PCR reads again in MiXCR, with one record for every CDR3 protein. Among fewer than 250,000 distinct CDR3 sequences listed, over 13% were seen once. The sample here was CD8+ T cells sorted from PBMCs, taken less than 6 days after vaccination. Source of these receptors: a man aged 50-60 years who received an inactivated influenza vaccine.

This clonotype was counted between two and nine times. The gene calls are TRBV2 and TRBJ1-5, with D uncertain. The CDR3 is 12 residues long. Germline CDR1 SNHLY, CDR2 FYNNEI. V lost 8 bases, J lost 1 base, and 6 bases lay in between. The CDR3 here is CASRGSNQPQHF. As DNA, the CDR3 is TGTGCCAGCCGTGGGAGCAATCAGCCCCAGCATTTT.

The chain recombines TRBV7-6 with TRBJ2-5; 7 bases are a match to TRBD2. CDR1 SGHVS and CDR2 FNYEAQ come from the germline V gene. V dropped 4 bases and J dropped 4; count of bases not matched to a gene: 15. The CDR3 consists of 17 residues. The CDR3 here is CASSSTGWTRISETQYF. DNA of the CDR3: TGTGCCAGCAGCTCAACGGGCTGGACTAGGATCTCAGAGACCCAGTACTTC.

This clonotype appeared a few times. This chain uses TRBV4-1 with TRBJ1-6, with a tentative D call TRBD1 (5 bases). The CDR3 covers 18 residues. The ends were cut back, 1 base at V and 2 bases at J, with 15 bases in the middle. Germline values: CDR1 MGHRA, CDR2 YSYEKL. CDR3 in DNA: TGCGCCAGCAGCCAAGTCGTGGACAACAATCCCTATAATTCACCCCTCCACTTT. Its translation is CASSQVVDNNPYNSPLHF.

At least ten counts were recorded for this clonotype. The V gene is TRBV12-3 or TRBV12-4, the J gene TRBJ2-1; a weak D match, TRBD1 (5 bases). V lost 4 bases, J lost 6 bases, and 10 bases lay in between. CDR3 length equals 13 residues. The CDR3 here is CASSSGLGNEQFF. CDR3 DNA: TGTGCCAGCAGTTCAGGGTTAGGCAATGAGCAGTTCTTC.

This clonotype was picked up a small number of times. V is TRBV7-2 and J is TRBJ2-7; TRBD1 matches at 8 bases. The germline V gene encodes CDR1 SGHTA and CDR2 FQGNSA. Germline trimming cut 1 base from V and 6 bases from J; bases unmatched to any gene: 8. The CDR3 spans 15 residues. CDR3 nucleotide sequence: TGTGCCAGCAGCTTAGGGCGGGACAGGAGGGGCGAGCAGTACTTC. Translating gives CASSLGRDRRGEQYF.

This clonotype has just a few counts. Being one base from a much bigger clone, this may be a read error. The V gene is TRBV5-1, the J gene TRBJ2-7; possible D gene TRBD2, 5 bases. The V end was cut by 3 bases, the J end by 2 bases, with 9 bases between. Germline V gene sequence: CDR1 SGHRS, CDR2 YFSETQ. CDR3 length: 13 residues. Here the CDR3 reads CASSSLTTYEQYF. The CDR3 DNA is TGCGCCAGCAGCTCCCTGACTACCTACGAGCAGTACTTC.

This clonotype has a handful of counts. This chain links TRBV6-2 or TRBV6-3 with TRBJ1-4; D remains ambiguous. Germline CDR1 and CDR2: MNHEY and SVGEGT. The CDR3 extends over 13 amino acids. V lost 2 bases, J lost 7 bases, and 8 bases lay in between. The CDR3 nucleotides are TGTGCCAGCAGTTACGGGCCGATTGAAAAACTGTTTTTT. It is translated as CASSYGPIEKLFF.

CDR3 sequence reads: CSARRLAYNEQFF. The CDR3 coding sequence is TGCAGTGCTAGACGACTAGCCTACAATGAGCAGTTCTTC. The V call is TRBV20-1, the J call TRBJ2-1; D is possibly TRBD2 (6 bases). Germline values: CDR1 DFQATT, CDR2 SNEGSKA (reference sequence). The CDR3 length is 13 residues. V shed 2 bases and J shed 2 bases, with 7 bases lying between them.

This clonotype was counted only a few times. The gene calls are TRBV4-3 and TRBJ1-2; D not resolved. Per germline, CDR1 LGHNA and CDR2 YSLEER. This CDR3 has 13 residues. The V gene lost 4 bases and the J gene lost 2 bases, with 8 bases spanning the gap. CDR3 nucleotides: TGCGCCAGCAGCCGGGCCGCGAACTATGGCTACACCTTC. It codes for CASSRAANYGYTF.

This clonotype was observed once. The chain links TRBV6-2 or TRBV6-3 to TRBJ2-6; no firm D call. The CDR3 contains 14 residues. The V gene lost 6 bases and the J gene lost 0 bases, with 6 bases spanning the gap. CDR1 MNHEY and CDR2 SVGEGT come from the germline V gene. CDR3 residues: CASSRLSGANVLTF. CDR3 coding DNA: TGTGCCAGCAGCCGACTCTCTGGGGCCAACGTCCTGACTTTC.

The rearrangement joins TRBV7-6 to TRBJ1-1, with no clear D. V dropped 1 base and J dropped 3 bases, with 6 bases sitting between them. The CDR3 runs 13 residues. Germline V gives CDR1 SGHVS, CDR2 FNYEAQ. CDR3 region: CASSLGRHTEAFF. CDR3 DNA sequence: TGTGCCAGCAGCTTAGGTAGGCACACTGAAGCTTTCTTT.

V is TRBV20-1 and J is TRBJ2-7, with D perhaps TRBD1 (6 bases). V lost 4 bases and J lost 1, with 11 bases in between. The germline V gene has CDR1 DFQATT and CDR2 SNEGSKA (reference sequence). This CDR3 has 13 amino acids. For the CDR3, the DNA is TGCAGTGCTAAACATACAGGGTCCTACGAGCAGTACTTC. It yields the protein CSAKHTGSYEQYF.

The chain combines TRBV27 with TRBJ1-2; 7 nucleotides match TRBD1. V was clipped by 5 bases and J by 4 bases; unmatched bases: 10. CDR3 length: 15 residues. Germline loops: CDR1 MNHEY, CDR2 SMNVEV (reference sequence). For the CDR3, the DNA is TGTGCCAGCAGTCTTACCTCGACAGGGAGCTATGGCTACACCTTC. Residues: CASSLTSTGSYGYTF.

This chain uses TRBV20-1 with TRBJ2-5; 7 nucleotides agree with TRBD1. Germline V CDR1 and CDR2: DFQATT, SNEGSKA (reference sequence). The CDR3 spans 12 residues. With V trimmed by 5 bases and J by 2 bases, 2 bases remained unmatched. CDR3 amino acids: CSAWDRQETQYF. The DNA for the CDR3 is TGCAGTGCTTGGGACAGACAAGAGACCCAGTACTTC.

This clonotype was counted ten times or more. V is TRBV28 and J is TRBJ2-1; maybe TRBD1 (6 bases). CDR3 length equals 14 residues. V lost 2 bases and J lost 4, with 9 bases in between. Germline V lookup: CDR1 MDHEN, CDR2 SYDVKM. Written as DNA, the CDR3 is TGTGCCAGCAGTTTAAGACAGGTTTACAATGAGCAGTTCTTC. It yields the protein CASSLRQVYNEQFF.

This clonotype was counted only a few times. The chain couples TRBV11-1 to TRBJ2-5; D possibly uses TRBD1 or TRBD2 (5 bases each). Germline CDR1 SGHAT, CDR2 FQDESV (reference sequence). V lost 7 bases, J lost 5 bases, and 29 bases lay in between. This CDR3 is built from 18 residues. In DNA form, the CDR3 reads TGTGCCAGCAACCCAAGGCCCGGGACGGAAATCCTGGTCGAGACCCAGTACTTC. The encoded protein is CASNPRPGTEILVETQYF.

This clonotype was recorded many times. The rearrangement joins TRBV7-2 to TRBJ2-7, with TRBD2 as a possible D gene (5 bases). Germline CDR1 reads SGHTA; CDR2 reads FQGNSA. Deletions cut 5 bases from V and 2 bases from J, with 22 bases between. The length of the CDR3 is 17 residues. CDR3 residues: CASSLKDHTGGPYEQYF. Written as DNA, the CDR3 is TGTGCCAGCAGCCTAAAAGACCATACTGGCGGGCCCTACGAGCAGTACTTC.

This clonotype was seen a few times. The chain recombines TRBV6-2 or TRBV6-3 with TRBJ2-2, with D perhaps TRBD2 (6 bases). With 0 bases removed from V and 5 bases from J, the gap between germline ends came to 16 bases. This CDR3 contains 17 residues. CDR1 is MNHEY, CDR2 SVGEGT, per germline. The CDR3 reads CASSYSRRERRTGELFF. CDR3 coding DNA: TGTGCCAGCAGTTACTCGAGGAGGGAAAGAAGAACCGGGGAGCTGTTTTTT.

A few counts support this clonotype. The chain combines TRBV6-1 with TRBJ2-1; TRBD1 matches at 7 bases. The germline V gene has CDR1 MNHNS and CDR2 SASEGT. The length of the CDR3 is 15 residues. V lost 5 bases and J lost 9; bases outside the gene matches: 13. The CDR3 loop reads CASSTTVGPGGEQFF. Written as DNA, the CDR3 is TGTGCCAGCAGTACCACAGTGGGGCCAGGGGGTGAGCAGTTCTTC.

DNA of the CDR3: TGTGCCAGCAGCTTAGGCCGGAGCGGGACTCGTGGTATGGTCACCGGGGAGCTGTTTTTT. Residues: CASSLGRSGTRGMVTGELFF. This chain uses TRBV7-6 with TRBJ2-2; 7 bases fit TRBD2. The CDR3 spans 20 residues. V lost 1 base to trimming and J lost 4 bases; unmatched junction nucleotides: 18. CDR1 and CDR2 (germline): SGHVS, FNYEAQ. Combining the CDR3 with reference TRBV7-6 and TRBJ2-2 gives the whole variable domain GAGVSQSPRYKVTKRGQDVALRCDPISGHVSLYWYRQALGQGPEFLTYFNYEAQQDKSGLPNDRFSAERPEGSISTLTIQRTEQRDSAMYRCASSLGRSGTRGMVTGELFFGEGSRLTVL.

CDR3 residues: CASSLGQGETQYF. The CDR3 DNA reads TGTGCCAGCAGTTTAGGGCAGGGAGAGACCCAGTACTTC. V usage is TRBV27 and J usage is TRBJ2-5, with a possible D match to TRBD1 (5 bases). V lost 2 bases, J lost 4 bases, and 8 bases lay in between. CDR3 length: 13 residues. CDR1 is MNHEY and CDR2 is SMNVEV in the germline V gene (reference sequence).